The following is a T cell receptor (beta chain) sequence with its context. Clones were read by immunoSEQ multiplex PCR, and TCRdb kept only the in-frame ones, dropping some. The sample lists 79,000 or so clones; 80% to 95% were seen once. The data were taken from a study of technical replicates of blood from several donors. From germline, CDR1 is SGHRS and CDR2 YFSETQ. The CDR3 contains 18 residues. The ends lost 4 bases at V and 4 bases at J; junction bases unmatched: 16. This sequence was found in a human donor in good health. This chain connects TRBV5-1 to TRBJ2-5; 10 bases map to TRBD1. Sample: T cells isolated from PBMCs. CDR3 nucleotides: TGCGCCAGCAGCGGGGGGAGTCTACGGGACAGGGGAGGAGAGACCCAGTACTTC. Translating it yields CASSGGSLRDRGGETQYF.